Each of the 27 T cell receptor beta chains below was sequenced from the same sample in a study of T cells in Graves' hyperthyroidism and ophthalmopathy. TCR beta CDR3 regions were amplified from RNA. During a first-round RT-PCR of the TCR CDR3, the HTBI primer set was used. TCRdb re-called the multiplex PCR reads with MiXCR, one entry per CDR3 protein. Of 280,000 or so distinct CDR3 sequences listed, approximately 16% are singletons. The sample consisted of blood. Every receptor here comes from a woman between 45 and 65 years old with Graves' hyperthyroidism that later progressed to Graves' ophthalmopathy.

The rearrangement joins TRBV9 to TRBJ2-2, with D perhaps matching TRBD1 (6 bases). The V gene lost 2 bases and the J gene lost 7 bases, with 18 bases spanning the gap. Germline V gene lookup returns CDR1 SGDLS and CDR2 YYNGEE. This CDR3 is built from 16 residues. The CDR3 region is CASSVGPLRGRGELFF. CDR3 sequence (DNA): TGTGCCAGCAGCGTGGGGCCCCTCAGGGGCCGCGGGGAGCTGTTTTTT.

This clonotype has a count of ten or more. V and J are TRBV6-1 and TRBJ1-1; D is perhaps TRBD1 (5 bases). CDR3 length: 14 residues. V was cut by 6 bases and J by 4 bases, with 15 bases left in between. The V gene's germline CDR1 is MNHNS and CDR2 SASEGT. The CDR3 sequence: CASSPGGRPTEAFF. For the CDR3, the DNA is TGTGCCAGCAGCCCCGGGGGGAGGCCCACTGAAGCTTTCTTT.

This clonotype was detected ten times or more. The chain combines TRBV28 with TRBJ2-1; D is unclear. CDR3 length equals 11 residues. CDR1 and CDR2 (germline): MDHEN, SYDVKM. With 5 bases removed from V and 8 bases from J, the gap between germline ends came to 7 bases. Written as DNA, the CDR3 is TGTGCCAGCAGTATTTATCATGAGCAGTTCTTC. It codes for CASSIYHEQFF. Filled out from reference TRBV28 and TRBJ2-1, the complete variable domain reads DVKVTQSSRYLVKRTGEKVFLECVQDMDHENMFWYRQDPGLGLRLIYFSYDVKMKEKGDIPEGYSVSREKKERFSLILESASTNQTSMYLCASSIYHEQFFGPGTRLTVL.

V is TRBV20-1 and J is TRBJ1-2; D ambiguous. The CDR3 consists of 11 residues. Germline lookup yields CDR1 DFQATT and CDR2 SNEGSKA (reference sequence). V was cut by 7 bases and J by 4 bases, with 10 bases left in between. This chain's CDR3 is CSGPPSYGYTF. The CDR3 region has the DNA TGCAGTGGTCCCCCTTCCTATGGCTACACCTTC.

In DNA form, the CDR3 reads TGTGCCAGCAGCTCCCCACAGGGGGCCGGGGGGGAGCAGTACTTC. As protein: CASSSPQGAGGEQYF. The chain links TRBV7-9 to TRBJ2-7; 9 bases are shared with TRBD1. V lost 4 bases to trimming and J lost 7 bases; unmatched junction nucleotides: 11. Germline CDR1 reads SEHNR; CDR2 reads FQNEAQ (reference sequence). The CDR3 has 15 amino acids.

This clonotype appeared many times. This chain uses TRBV11-1 with TRBJ2-3; tentatively, D is TRBD1 (5 bases). CDR3 length: 13 residues. Trimming took off 5 bases at V and 6 bases at J, with 12 bases between the two ends. The germline CDR1 and CDR2 sequences are SGHAT and FQDESV (reference sequence). The CDR3 loop is CASSLLRQDTQYF. CDR3 nucleotide sequence: TGTGCCAGCAGCCTATTAAGACAGGATACGCAGTATTTT.

This clonotype showed up many times. The chain combines TRBV9 with TRBJ1-4; D is unclear. V was cut by 3 bases and J by 2 bases, with 5 bases left in between. Germline V gene lookup returns CDR1 SGDLS and CDR2 YYNGEE. The CDR3 consists of 13 residues. CDR3 sequence reads: CASSAGTNEKLFF. DNA for the CDR3: TGTGCCAGCAGCGCCGGTACTAATGAAAAACTGTTTTTT.

About this clonotype: With a much larger clone just one base away, this may be a read error. The J gene is TRBJ2-7, the V gene TRBV9; D might be TRBD2 (6 bases). Germline V lookup: CDR1 SGDLS, CDR2 YYNGEE. V lost 4 bases and J 3 bases, leaving 17 bases between the germline ends. The CDR3 runs to 15 residues. The CDR3 reads CASSIGSRGNYEQYF. The CDR3 nucleotides are TGTGCCAGCAGCATAGGATCGCGGGGTAACTACGAGCAGTACTTC.

This clonotype was picked up a small number of times. This chain connects TRBV20-1 to TRBJ2-1; D unresolved. V was trimmed by 0 bases and J by 4 bases, leaving 13 bases between them. Germline V gene lookup returns CDR1 DFQATT and CDR2 SNEGSKA (reference sequence). The CDR3 totals 15 residues. The CDR3 nucleotides read TGCAGTGCTAGAGATACCCCACGGCCGTACAATGAGCAGTTCTTC. Its protein product is CSARDTPRPYNEQFF.

Ten or more counts support this clonotype. The rearrangement uses TRBV6-1 and TRBJ1-5, with unresolved D. The V gene's germline CDR1 is MNHNS and CDR2 SASEGT. The CDR3 sequence is 13 residues long. Deletions cut 6 bases from V and 7 bases from J, with 13 bases between. CDR3 sequence reads: CASSPSVFQPQHF. The CDR3 DNA reads TGTGCCAGCAGCCCCTCCGTGTTCCAGCCCCAGCATTTT.

This clonotype was seen a few times. The J gene is TRBJ2-6, the V gene TRBV30, with TRBD2 matching over 7 bases. The J segment lost 2 bases and the V segment lost 3 bases, leaving 1 base of the junction unmatched. The CDR3 has 14 amino acids. Germline CDR1 GTSNPN, CDR2 SVGIG (reference sequence). CDR3 sequence (DNA): TGTGCCTGGAGCGCGGGGGCTGGGGCCAACGTCCTGACTTTC. Amino acids: CAWSAGAGANVLTF.

This clonotype was seen many times. The V call is TRBV18, the J call TRBJ1-2, with TRBD1 matching over 10 bases. The CDR3 runs to 16 residues. V shed 5 bases and J 6 bases; nucleotides not matched to a gene: 12. CDR1 is KGHSH and CDR2 is LQKENI in the germline V gene. The CDR3 DNA sequence: TGTGCCAGCTCAACATACACCGGGACAGGGGACCATGGCTACACCTTC. It is translated as CASSTYTGTGDHGYTF. Filled out from reference TRBV18 and TRBJ1-2, the complete variable domain reads NAGVMQNPRHLVRRRGQEARLRCSPMKGHSHVYWYRQLPEEGLKFMVYLQKENIIDESGMPKERFSAEFPKEGPSILRIQQVVRGDSAAYFCASSTYTGTGDHGYTFGSGTRLTVV.

The chain couples TRBV6-1 to TRBJ2-7; D gene ambiguous. Trimming shortened V by 4 bases and J by 5 bases, and 9 bases separated the two germline ends. CDR3 length equals 12 residues. From germline, CDR1 is MNHNS and CDR2 SASEGT. The CDR3 DNA follows: TGTGCCAGCAGTGCCGGAGAAGACGAGCAGTACTTC. Residues: CASSAGEDEQYF.

The table lists this clonotype with many counts. The gene calls are TRBV20-1 and TRBJ2-7; 7 nucleotides agree with TRBD1. With 0 bases clipped from V and 0 bases from J, the junction kept 14 bases outside the gene matches. Germline V gene sequence: CDR1 DFQATT, CDR2 SNEGSKA (reference sequence). The CDR3 is 18 residues long. The CDR3 DNA sequence: TGCAGTGCTAGAGATTGGGCCCGGGACAGTTTTTACTCCTACGAGCAGTACTTC. Its protein product is CSARDWARDSFYSYEQYF.

This clonotype was seen many times. The rearrangement joins TRBV6-5 to TRBJ2-7; perhaps TRBD1 as D (6 bases). The CDR3 runs 16 residues. Trimming removed 2 bases at V and 3 bases at J, with 17 bases between. The germline V gene has CDR1 MNHEY and CDR2 SVGAGI. The CDR3 loop is CASSYQIGQGYYEQYF. CDR3 bases: TGTGCCAGCAGTTACCAAATTGGGCAGGGGTACTACGAGCAGTACTTC.

This clonotype appeared many times. CDR3 nucleotides: TGTGCCAGCAGTTATGGTGCGCCTGTGAACTACGAGCAGTACTTC. Amino acids: CASSYGAPVNYEQYF. The V gene is TRBV6-5, the J gene TRBJ2-7; the D is unclear. This CDR3 is 15 amino acids long. With 3 bases removed from V and 3 bases from J, the gap between germline ends came to 15 bases. The V gene's germline CDR1 is MNHEY and CDR2 SVGAGI.

Concerning this clonotype itself: A read error is possible here, since a much larger clone lies one base away. The chain couples TRBV6-1 to TRBJ2-7; 10 bases fit TRBD1. CDR1 is MNHNS and CDR2 is SASEGT in the germline V gene. The CDR3 spans 16 residues. V lost 6 bases to trimming and J lost 5 bases; unmatched junction nucleotides: 13. Written as DNA, the CDR3 is TGTGCCAGCAGGGGATACATGGGGACAGGGGTTAACGAGCAGTACTTC. Translation gives CASRGYMGTGVNEQYF.

This clonotype was observed a few times. CDR3 loop: CAWRSPWGQAEMYGYTF. CDR3 sequence (DNA): TGTGCCTGGAGATCACCCTGGGGACAGGCGGAGATGTATGGCTACACCTTC. The chain combines TRBV30 with TRBJ1-2; 8 positions match TRBD1. Trimming at V came to 3 bases and at J to 5 bases, leaving 17 bases not matched to a gene. Germline lookup yields CDR1 GTSNPN and CDR2 SVGIG (reference sequence). The CDR3 spans 17 residues.

This clonotype was observed a handful of times. V usage is TRBV6-1 and J usage is TRBJ1-6; TRBD1 matches 9 bases. This CDR3 is 17 amino acids long. Germline V gene sequence: CDR1 MNHNS, CDR2 SASEGT. Trimming cost V 5 bases and J 7 bases; bases outside gene matches: 12. CDR3 residues: CASSTPSTGGRNSPLHF. DNA of the CDR3: TGTGCCAGCAGTACACCCTCGACAGGGGGAAGGAATTCACCCCTCCACTTT.

This clonotype appeared many times. CDR3 amino acids: CASSSTLAASTDTQYF. CDR3 coding DNA: TGTGCCAGCAGTTCCACCCTAGCGGCTAGCACAGATACGCAGTATTTT. The chain employs TRBV6-1 and TRBJ2-3; TRBD2 aligns across 7 bases. This CDR3 region has 16 residues. Germline-derived CDR1 and CDR2 are MNHNS and SASEGT. The V and J ends lost 5 bases and 0 bases, in that order; junction bases with no gene match: 8.

This clonotype showed up many times. This chain links TRBV2 with TRBJ2-3, with D maybe TRBD1 (6 bases). This CDR3 is built from 15 residues. Per germline, CDR1 SNHLY and CDR2 FYNNEI. V gave up 1 base and J gave up 7 bases, with 15 bases separating them. This CDR3 is CASSEEGTGTHTQYF. The CDR3 DNA reads as TGTGCCAGCAGTGAAGAGGGAACAGGGACACATACGCAGTATTTT. Full variable domain (remainder filled in from reference TRBV2 and TRBJ2-3): EPEVTQTPSHQVTQMGQEVILRCVPISNHLYFYWYRQILGQKVEFLVSFYNNEISEKSEIFDDQFSVERPDGSNFTLKIRSTKLEDSAMYFCASSEEGTGTHTQYFGPGTRLTVL.

Many counts were recorded for this clonotype. This chain uses TRBV18 with TRBJ1-1; tentative D call: TRBD1 (6 bases). Between the trimmed V and J ends, which lost 6 bases and 5 bases, there was a span of 13 bases. Germline V gene lookup returns CDR1 KGHSH and CDR2 LQKENI. The CDR3 is 13 residues long. DNA for the CDR3: TGTGCCAGCTCGGGGGCCATGGGAACTGAAGCTTTCTTT. Its translation: CASSGAMGTEAFF. The full variable domain, completed using reference TRBV18 and TRBJ1-1, is NAGVMQNPRHLVRRRGQEARLRCSPMKGHSHVYWYRQLPEEGLKFMVYLQKENIIDESGMPKERFSAEFPKEGPSILRIQQVVRGDSAAYFCASSGAMGTEAFFGQGTRLTVV.

This clonotype has only a few counts. This chain connects TRBV19 to TRBJ1-5, with D unresolved. The CDR3 is 13 residues long. The germline V and J ends were trimmed by 7 bases and 5 bases, with 12 bases remaining between them. Germline V gene sequence: CDR1 LNHDA, CDR2 SQIVND (reference sequence). The CDR3 spells CASNRGGYQPQHF. The DNA for the CDR3 is TGTGCCAGTAACCGGGGAGGGTATCAGCCCCAGCATTTT. The entire variable domain, with the rest obtained from reference TRBV19 and TRBJ1-5, is as follows: DGGITQSPKYLFRKEGQNVTLSCEQNLNHDAMYWYRQDPGQGLRLIYYSQIVNDFQKGDIAEGYSVSREKKESFPLTVTSAQKNPTAFYLCASNRGGYQPQHFGDGTRLSIL.

This clonotype was counted a few times. The CDR3 DNA follows: TGTGCCTGGAGTAAGAGGGACAGCTGGAACACTGAAGCTTTCTTT. Translating gives CAWSKRDSWNTEAFF. This chain uses TRBV30 with TRBJ1-1; 7 nucleotides line up with TRBD1. This CDR3 comprises 15 residues. Germline CDR1 GTSNPN, CDR2 SVGIG (reference sequence). Trimming took 2 bases from V and 1 from J; bases not matched to a gene: 7.

This clonotype was found many times. The chain employs TRBV27 and TRBJ2-1; TRBD1 matches at 7 bases. This CDR3 comprises 15 residues. Germline V gene lookup returns CDR1 MNHEY and CDR2 SMNVEV (reference sequence). Trimming removed 5 bases from V and 5 bases from J; junction bases left unmatched: 9. The CDR3 reads CASSLSHGTDNEQFF. CDR3 nucleotide sequence: TGTGCCAGCAGTCTAAGCCACGGGACAGACAATGAGCAGTTCTTC.

The table lists this clonotype with many counts. The chain is built from TRBV4-1 and TRBJ2-7; 9 bases agree with TRBD1. Losses at the gene ends were 4 bases for V and 3 bases for J; bases not matched to a gene: 4. This CDR3 has 14 residues. Germline-derived CDR1 and CDR2 are MGHRA and YSYEKL. The chain's CDR3 is CASSPRQGGYEQYF. The CDR3 nucleotides are TGCGCCAGCAGCCCCAGACAGGGGGGCTACGAGCAGTACTTC.

The chain recombines TRBV19 with TRBJ1-1; D is possibly TRBD1 (6 bases). Germline CDR1 is LNHDA and CDR2 is SQIVND (reference sequence). Trimming left V 5 bases short and J 3 bases short, with 13 bases between. CDR3 size: 14 residues. The CDR3 is CASSYRAGYTEAFF. The CDR3 coding sequence is TGTGCCAGTAGTTACAGGGCCGGGTACACTGAAGCTTTCTTT.